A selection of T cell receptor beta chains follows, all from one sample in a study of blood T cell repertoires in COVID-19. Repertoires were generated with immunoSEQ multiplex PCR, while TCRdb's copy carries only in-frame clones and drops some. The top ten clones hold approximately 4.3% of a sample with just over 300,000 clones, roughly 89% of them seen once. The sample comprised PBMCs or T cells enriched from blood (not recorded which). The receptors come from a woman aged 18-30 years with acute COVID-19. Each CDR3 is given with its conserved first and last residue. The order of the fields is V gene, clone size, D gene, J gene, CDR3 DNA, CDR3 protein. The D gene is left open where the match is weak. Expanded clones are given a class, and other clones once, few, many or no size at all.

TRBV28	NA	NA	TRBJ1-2	TGTGCCAGCAGTTTTGGGGGCAGTCCGAACTATGGCTACACCTTC	CASSFGGSPNYGYTF
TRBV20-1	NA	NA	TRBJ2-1	TGCAGTGCTAGTAGGCGACAGAGTGGTAACAATGAGCAGTTCTTC	CSASRRQSGNNEQFF
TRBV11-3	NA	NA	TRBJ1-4	TGTGCCAGCAGCTCGGCCTTCAGGGGTGAAAAACTGTTTTTT	CASSSAFRGEKLFF
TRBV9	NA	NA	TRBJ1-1	TGTGCCAGCAGTGCTGGAGGGGACTACACTGAAGCTTTCTTT	CASSAGGDYTEAFF
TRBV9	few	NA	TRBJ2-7	TGTGCCAGCAGCCTAGGGCTAGCGATCTCCGAGCAGTACTTC	CASSLGLAISEQYF
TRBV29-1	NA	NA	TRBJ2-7	TGCAGCGTTAAGACGACAGGTAGTTCCTACGAGCAGTACTTC	CSVKTTGSSYEQYF
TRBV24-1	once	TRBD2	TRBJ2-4	TGTGCCACCAGTGAAGGAACGTCGGGGGGCAAAAACATTCAGTACTTC	CATSEGTSGGKNIQYF
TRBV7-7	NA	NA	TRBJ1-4	TGTGCTAGCAGCTTAGCAGGGGTCGCAAAAGAAAAACTGTTTTTT	CASSLAGVAKEKLFF
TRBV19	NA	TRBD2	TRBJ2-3	TGTGCCAGTTACAGTGCAGCGGGAGGCCTACATCTTAGCACAGATACGCAGTATTTT	CASYSAAGGLHLSTDTQYF
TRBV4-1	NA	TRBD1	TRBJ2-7	TGCGCCAGCAGCCAAGTTTGGGGCCAGGGGGATTCCTACGAGCAGTACTTC	CASSQVWGQGDSYEQYF
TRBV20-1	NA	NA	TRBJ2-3	TGCAGTGCTAGTTTCACGACTAGAACAGATACGCAGTATTTT	CSASFTTRTDTQYF
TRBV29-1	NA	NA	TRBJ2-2	TGCAGCGTCCTTGTCGGACTCCCTACCGGGGAGCTGTTTTTT	CSVLVGLPTGELFF
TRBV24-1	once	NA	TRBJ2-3	TGTGCCACCAGTGATACCTGGACAGCTAGCACAGATACGCAGTATTTT	CATSDTWTASTDTQYF
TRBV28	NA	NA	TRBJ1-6	TGTGCCAGCAGCCTACCGGGACTTCCTTATAATTCACCCCTCCACTTT	CASSLPGLPYNSPLHF
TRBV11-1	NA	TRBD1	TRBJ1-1	TGTGCCAGCAGCTTAACAGGGGCGGCTTTCTTT	CASSLTGAAFF
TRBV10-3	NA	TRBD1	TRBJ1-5	TGTGCCATCAGTGAGCCCGGGACAGGGGATCCTAGCAATCAGCCCCAGCATTTT	CAISEPGTGDPSNQPQHF
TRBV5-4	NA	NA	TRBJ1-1	TGTGCCAGCAGCTTGGACAGCGGGAACGCTTTCTTT	CASSLDSGNAFF
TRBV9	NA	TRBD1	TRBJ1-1	TGTGCCAGCACACGGACAGGGGATTGGAACACTGAAGCTTTCTTT	CASTRTGDWNTEAFF